This T cell receptor (beta chain) came from a study of T cells in Graves' hyperthyroidism and ophthalmopathy (dated by TCRdb to about 2019). About the study as a whole: Peripheral blood samples were taken at initial diagnosis, before any treatment was given. To identify distinguishing TCR V-J signatures, a discovery cohort of about 100 patients was used, comprising 43 with Graves' ophthalmopathy and around 60 with stable Graves' hyperthyroidism. Whether ophthalmopathy could be predicted prospectively was tested in an independent validation cohort made up of under 20 hyperthyroidism patients plus 17 patients who later progressed to ophthalmopathy. The 75 to 100 discovery patients were randomly divided into training and test sets at a 7:3 ratio. In addition, the study compared T-cell repertoires in thyroid tissue and in blood from roughly six Graves' hyperthyroidism patients. After blood sampling, hyperthyroidism patients were treated with methimazole at a starting dose of 30 mg daily, and ophthalmopathy patients were treated with high-dose intravenous methylprednisolone. The paper describes TCR Vbeta CDR3 sequencing of some 130 peripheral blood samples, made up of roughly 40 ophthalmopathy patients, approximately 73 hyperthyroidism patients and 17 progressor patients. General findings and caveats noted by the study authors: Most expanded thyroid clonotypes (frequency above 0.001) were also found in blood, which suggests that blood repertoires may mirror thyroid immune responses. Sample size was not statistically predetermined, and blinding of investigators to group allocation was not performed. Ophthalmopathy was separated from stable hyperthyroidism by a 13 V-J signature model, with over 85% sensitivity and 81% to 82% specificity obtained in cross-validation and 80%/75% obtained in testing. During validation, the model predicted progression to ophthalmopathy a median of approximately 6.5 months ahead of onset, with almost 71% sensitivity and 72% to 80% specificity.

The TCR beta CDR3 regions were amplified from RNA transcripts. A first-round RT-PCR of the TCR CDR3 used the HTBI primer set with the Qiagen OneStep RT-PCR kit. A second multiplex PCR round built the libraries, followed by size selection and purification. Paired-end sequencing of the libraries was performed with 100 bp reads on an Illumina HiSeq2000. The authors processed their data as follows. Raw data were processed with SOAPnuke, discarding reads with adapters, uncalled bases, mean Phred below 15, or no exact constant-primer or identifier match. COPE v1.2.5 was used to merge high-quality paired reads, and clonotypes were defined as unique nucleotide sequences. MiTCR v1.1 was used to align clonotypes to the IMGT TRBV, TRBD and TRBJ reference segments. The analysis included only V-J combinations with a frequency above 0.0001, which together covered about 99% of the repertoires. A TCS score was defined as the ratio between F50 (clonal expansion) and ExV (chaos), using BLOSUM62-based TCRdist between CDR3 peptides within each V-J. Welch's t-statistics and random forest reduced 450 to 600 V-J features to about 12, which were used in a naive Bayes classifier (R e1071). In-frame beta chains were kept once TCRdb had trimmed the public reads at Q25 with fastp and called clones with MiXCR. Each CDR3 protein gets just one entry, which takes the most common genes and DNA from the rows behind it. Clone size and V and J calls follow TCRdb, not the original study. The sample records fewer than 500,000 distinct CDR3 sequences, more than 14% of which are singletons. Jointly, the top ten make up less than 20% of the sample.

Ophthalmopathy patients had moderately to severely active disease, with a Clinical Activity Score of 3 or more, a NOSPECS grade of 4 or more, and a disease duration of less than 3 months. The study excluded patients with uncontrolled infections, other autoimmune diseases, pregnancy or lactation. Clinical symptoms, serum thyroxine and TRAb, thyroid ultrasound, and orbital computed tomography formed the basis for the diagnoses. PBMCs were isolated from 7.5 to 10 ml of fresh peripheral blood by Ficoll-Paque density gradient centrifugation. Total RNA was extracted with Trizol reagent, and quality was checked on an Agilent 2100 Bioanalyzer. In its sample, this clonotype was seen a few times. Which antigen it targets is not known. The sample holds no much larger clone one base away, and base qualities are not on file. The receptor was derived from a woman aged 25-40 years with Graves' ophthalmopathy. The sample comprised blood.

The DNA sequence is as follows: TGCAGTGCTAGACTACAGGGCGTACCGAACACCGGGGAGCTGTTTTTT. It is translated as CSARLQGVPNTGELFF. This receptor chain uses TRBV20-1 and TRBJ2-2; matching of 6 bases hints at TRBD1 as the D gene. Deletion took 2 bases off V and 0 bases off J, with a span of 13 bases between the germline ends. Per the germline V gene (reference sequence), DFQATT is the CDR1 and SNEGSKA is the CDR2. Inclusive of the bounding cysteine and phenylalanine, the CDR3 is 16 residues long. The only DNA kept is the CDR3, 48 bases in frame from the first base.